This TCR beta chain comes out of a study of cytomegalovirus exposure and HLA in healthy donors. It was with 60 Vbeta and 13 Jbeta primers that the PCR ran. Per the authors' pipeline: Approximately 87 million unique TCR beta chains, some 11 million shared, were counted in a later analysis. Sequenced by immunoSEQ multiplex PCR; TCRdb stores in-frame clones only, minus some. V, J and clone size are taken as reported in that table, and D and trimming were inferred from the DNA itself. In total, the table holds approximately 110,000 clones. Study-level results: About 87% or about 30% of the time was how often most TCR beta V segments were productive, according to an earlier analysis. The study carried out a later analysis of TCR beta sequences. It associated some 17,000 of them with specific HLA alleles at a false discovery rate of 0.05.

Comments on this clone: Its antigen is undetermined.

Each donor's status was that of a healthy bone marrow donor. CDR3 length equals 15 residues. The germline CDR1 and CDR2 sequences are MNHNS and SASEGT. V was clipped by 2 bases and J by 5 bases, with 15 bases between them. The rearrangement joins TRBV6-1 to TRBJ1-2; a possible D gene is TRBD1 (6 bases). The TCR originated in a young man in good health and CMV-seronegative. The material sequenced was PBMCs. For the CDR3, the DNA is TGTGCCAGCAGTGAAAGCCTGGACAGCTCTTATGGCTACACCTTC. Its protein product is CASSESLDSSYGYTF.